This T cell receptor (beta chain) came from a study of blood T cells in healthy people across ages. The CDR3 covers 16 residues. The V segment lost 5 bases and the J segment 2 bases; nucleotides outside the gene matches: 6. Germline CDR1 and CDR2: MDHEN and SYDVKM. A remark on this clonotype: Its antigen is as yet unknown.

Using a J-beta primer mix together with a sample-barcoded 5' primer, a second PCR was run for about 6 to 12 cycles. Each cDNA molecule carried a tag from a template-switch adaptor that contained 12 random nucleotides. TCRdb re-analysed the 5' RACE reads in MiXCR, keeping a single row per CDR3 protein. The data hold some 780,000 distinct CDR3 sequences, with about 56% observed a single time. Points from the study as a whole: Both higher diversity and more naive CD4+ cells marked long-lived donors when set against aged donors.

The chain has TRBV28 and TRBJ1-5; 10 bases are shared with TRBD1. The source material was blood. This clonotype originated in a man aged 40-50 years in good health. This CDR3 reads CASSPGTGVGNQPQHF. CDR3 sequence (DNA): TGTGCCAGCAGTCCCGGGACAGGGGTTGGCAATCAGCCCCAGCATTTT.